The clone carrying this T cell receptor beta chain was recorded at least ten times. This record belongs to a study of T cells after yellow fever vaccination. Looking at the study overall: CD3, CD45RA, CCR7 and CD95 were used to sort EM, EMRA, CM and Tscm memory subsets.

Trimming shortened V by 1 base and J by 4 bases, and 10 bases separated the two germline ends. The germline CDR1 and CDR2 sequences are SQVTM and ANQGSEA. The CDR3 loop spans 14 amino acids. TCRdb reprocessed the 5' RACE reads with MiXCR, giving one entry per CDR3 protein. This table holds more than 20,000 distinct CDR3 sequences, about 5.5% found once. Broader study findings: Booster sampling recovered most clones from primary vaccination (roughly 96% CD4, around 88% CD8). Almost none of the vaccine-responding clonotypes turned up in sorted memory subsets on day 0, the data showed.

Source: PBMCs, either bulk or a sorted T-cell subset (CD4+, CD8+, memory, or dextramer-sorted; not recorded which), taken 15 days after the yellow fever booster vaccination. V usage is TRBV29-1 and J usage is TRBJ1-4; no clear D. The sequence was collected from a man aged 30 to 39 who received the YFV17D yellow fever vaccine. The CDR3 protein is CSVEVSRFNEKLFF. The CDR3 DNA follows: TGCAGCGTTGAAGTATCCCGGTTTAATGAAAAACTGTTTTTT.